This T cell receptor (beta chain) came from a study of T cell changes during pregnancy in multiple sclerosis. Method: immunoSEQ multiplex PCR; TCRdb's copy keeps in-frame clones and lacks some. Of 40,000 to 60,000 clones listed, about nine tenths are singletons. This CDR3 spans 15 amino acids. This chain connects TRBV21-1 to TRBJ2-1; the tabulated D call, TRBD1, remains unverified against the DNA. TRBV21-1 is deemed a pseudogene. The TCR was taken from a female donor in good health, enrolled as a control in a pregnancy study. The sample consisted of peripheral blood, taken in the first trimester of pregnancy. The CDR3 here is CASNSGTGGYNEQFF. CDR3 bases: TGTGCCAGCAACTCCGGGACAGGGGGCTACAATGAGCAGTTCTTC.